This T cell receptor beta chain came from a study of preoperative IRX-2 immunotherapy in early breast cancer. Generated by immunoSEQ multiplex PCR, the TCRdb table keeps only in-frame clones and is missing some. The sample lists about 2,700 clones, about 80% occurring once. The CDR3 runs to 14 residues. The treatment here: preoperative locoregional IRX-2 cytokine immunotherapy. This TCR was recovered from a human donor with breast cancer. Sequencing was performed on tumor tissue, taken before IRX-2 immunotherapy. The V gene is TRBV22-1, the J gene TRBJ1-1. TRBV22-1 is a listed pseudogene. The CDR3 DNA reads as TGTGCCAACAGTTTTACAGCGTTGGGGACTGAAGCTTTCTTT. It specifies CANSFTALGTEAFF.